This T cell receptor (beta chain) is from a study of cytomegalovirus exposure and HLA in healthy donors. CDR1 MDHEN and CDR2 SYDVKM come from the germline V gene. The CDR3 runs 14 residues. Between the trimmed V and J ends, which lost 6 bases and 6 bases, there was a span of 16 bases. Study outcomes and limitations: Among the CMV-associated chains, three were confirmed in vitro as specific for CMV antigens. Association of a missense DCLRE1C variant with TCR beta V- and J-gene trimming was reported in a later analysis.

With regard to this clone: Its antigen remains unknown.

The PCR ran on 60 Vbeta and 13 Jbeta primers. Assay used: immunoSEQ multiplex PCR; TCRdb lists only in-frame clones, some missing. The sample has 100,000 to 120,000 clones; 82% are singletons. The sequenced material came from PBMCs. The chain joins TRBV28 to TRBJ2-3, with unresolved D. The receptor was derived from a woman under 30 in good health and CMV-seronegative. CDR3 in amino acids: CASSAPVKEDTQYF. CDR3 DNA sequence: TGTGCCAGCAGCGCCCCCGTCAAGGAGGATACGCAGTATTTT.